This entry features one TCR beta chain sequence. V was trimmed by 2 bases and J by 1 base, leaving 10 bases between them. The CDR3 spans 14 residues. Germline CDR1 is SGHRS and CDR2 is YFSETQ. The data originate from a study of tumor-infiltrating lymphocytes in localized non-small cell lung cancer. The overall study: Several tumor histologies, both smoking statuses, and some post-neoadjuvant chemotherapy samples were included. Each patient gave resected tumor and non-adjacent uninvolved lung tissue.

Generated by immunoSEQ multiplex PCR, the TCRdb table keeps only in-frame clones and is missing some. The sample shows 12,000 or so clones, 65% to 75% of them seen only once. The receptor was derived from a human donor with non-small cell lung cancer. Specimen: uninvolved lung tissue not adjacent to the tumor. The chain links TRBV5-1 to TRBJ2-7; a possible D gene is TRBD1 (6 bases). The CDR3 here is CASSFRTVSYEQYF. CDR3 nucleotides: TGCGCCAGCAGCTTCCGGACAGTGTCCTACGAGCAGTACTTC. Looking up the rest from reference TRBV5-1 and TRBJ2-7 gives the full variable domain: KAGVTQTPRYLIKTRGQQVTLSCSPISGHRSVSWYQQTPGQGLQFLFEYFSETQRNKGNFPGRFSGRQFSNSRSEMNVSTLELGDSALYLCASSFRTVSYEQYFGPGTRLTVT.